Each of the 14 T cell receptor beta chains below was sequenced from the same sample in a study of T cell changes during pregnancy in multiple sclerosis. TCRdb's copy holds only in-frame clones and misses some; the assay was immunoSEQ multiplex PCR. The table includes about 48,000 clones, about 90% detected once. Here the sequenced sample was CD4+ T cells from peripheral blood mononuclear cells, taken in the second trimester of pregnancy. The source of these receptors is a female donor with multiple sclerosis, enrolled in a pregnancy study.

V and J are TRBV5-5 and TRBJ2-7; D might be TRBD1 (5 bases). Germline lookup yields CDR1 SGHKS and CDR2 YYEKEE (reference sequence). Trimming cost V 1 base and J 6 bases, with 8 bases left between them. The CDR3 has 12 amino acids. This chain's CDR3 is CASSLRGREQYF. The CDR3 region has the DNA TGTGCCAGCAGCTTGAGGGGTCGCGAGCAGTACTTC.

The rearrangement joins TRBV4-1 to TRBJ1-2, with 9 bases fitting TRBD1. The CDR3 has 16 amino acids. The J segment lost 3 bases and the V segment lost 4 bases, leaving 9 bases of the junction unmatched. Germline V CDR1 and CDR2: MGHRA, YSYEKL. The CDR3 DNA reads as TGCGCCAGCAGCCCCACCGGACAGGGGAGGGACTATGGCTACACCTTC. Its translation: CASSPTGQGRDYGYTF.

The V and J genes are TRBV11-3 and TRBJ2-2; weak D call: TRBD1 (6 bases). The CDR3 extends over 16 amino acids. V was clipped by 0 bases and J by 3 bases, with 11 bases between them. Germline values: CDR1 SGHNT, CDR2 YENEEA. The CDR3 here is CASSLDSGAYTGELFF. Written as DNA, the CDR3 is TGTGCCAGCAGCTTAGATTCAGGGGCCTACACCGGGGAGCTGTTTTTT.

V usage is TRBV6-1 and J usage is TRBJ2-1, with 8 bases fitting TRBD2. CDR3 length: 17 amino acids. After removal of 1 base from V and 12 bases from J, the junction contained 17 bases not matched to a gene. The V gene's germline CDR1 is MNHNS and CDR2 SASEGT. In DNA, the CDR3 is TGTGCCAGCAGTGAAGGGATCGCGGGAGGCCTCGTTAGGACGCAGTTCTTC. This translates into CASSEGIAGGLVRTQFF.

CDR3 sequence: CASSSRDSYTEAFF. CDR3 in DNA: TGTGCCAGCAGCTCCCGGGACAGTTATACTGAAGCTTTCTTT. The chain carries TRBV7-8 and TRBJ1-1; 7 positions agree with TRBD1. Germline CDR1 and CDR2: SGHVS and FQNEAQ. The V and J ends lost 4 bases and 5 bases, in that order; junction bases with no gene match: 7. CDR3 length: 14 residues.

In this sample, this clone turned up a few times. The chain joins TRBV18 to TRBJ1-1; D remains ambiguous. The CDR3 loop spans 14 amino acids. V gave up 3 bases and J gave up 0 bases, with 8 bases separating them. In germline, CDR1 is KGHSH, CDR2 LQKENI. CDR3 nucleotide sequence: TGTGCCAGCTCACCTCCGGGGTTGAACACTGAAGCTTTCTTT. This encodes CASSPPGLNTEAFF.

This chain links TRBV27 with TRBJ2-1, with 7 positions matching TRBD1. CDR3 length: 15 amino acids. Germline V gene lookup returns CDR1 MNHEY and CDR2 SMNVEV (reference sequence). The V and J ends lost 2 bases and 3 bases, in that order; junction bases with no gene match: 4. The CDR3 loop reads CASSLLGGVYNEQFF. Written as DNA, the CDR3 is TGTGCCAGCAGTTTACTAGGGGGCGTCTACAATGAGCAGTTCTTC.

Comments on this clone: One junction end disagrees with the germline gene, perhaps due to a read error. This chain links TRBV6-1 with TRBJ1-4; D is perhaps TRBD1 (6 bases). This CDR3 comprises 15 residues. Looked up from germline, CDR1 is MNHNS and CDR2 is SASEGT. CDR3 sequence: CASSELGGQRGKLLF. As DNA, the CDR3 is TGTGCCAGCAGTGAACTGGGGGGGCAAAGGGGAAAACTGCTTTTT.

V gene TRBV4-1 combines with J gene TRBJ1-5, with D maybe TRBD1 (5 bases). This CDR3 is 14 amino acids long. From germline, CDR1 is MGHRA and CDR2 YSYEKL. Trimming took 0 bases from V and 4 from J, leaving 7 bases between them. In DNA, the CDR3 is TGCGCCAGCAGCCAAGAGGAGGGGAATCAGCCCCAGCATTTT. The encoded protein is CASSQEEGNQPQHF.

The J gene is TRBJ1-2, the V gene TRBV2; possibly TRBD1 for D (6 bases). Germline CDR1 SNHLY, CDR2 FYNNEI. Trimming left V 6 bases short and J 8 bases short, with 19 bases between. There are 14 residues in the CDR3. DNA of the CDR3: TGTGCCAGCAGCGCAAACAGGGATTCGAAGGGCTACACCTTC. Translating gives CASSANRDSKGYTF.

The V gene is TRBV14, the J gene TRBJ2-7; possibly TRBD1 for D (5 bases). Trimming left V 2 bases short and J 3 bases short, with 14 bases between. The CDR3 has 15 residues. Germline assignment: CDR1 SGHDN and CDR2 FVKESK. The CDR3 sequence is CASSQRLGRDYEQYF. As DNA, the CDR3 is TGTGCCAGCAGCCAACGGTTGGGCAGGGACTACGAGCAGTACTTC.

CDR3 region: CASSQIGAYQPQHF. DNA for the CDR3: TGTGCCAGCAGCCAGATTGGGGCTTATCAGCCCCAGCATTTT. The V and J genes are TRBV7-2 and TRBJ1-5, with a weak D call TRBD1 (5 bases). The ends were cut back, 5 bases at V and 5 bases at J, with 13 bases in the middle. The CDR3 length is 14 residues. CDR1 and CDR2 from the germline V gene are SGHTA and FQGNSA.

The CDR3 bases are TGCGCCAGCAGCTTCAAAGCGGGGTACACCGGGGAGCTGTTTTTT. It translates to CASSFKAGYTGELFF. The V gene is TRBV5-1, the J gene TRBJ2-2; 7 bases are a match to TRBD2. V was pared by 2 bases and J by 3 bases, with 4 bases of the junction left unmatched. CDR3 length: 15 amino acids. Germline V gives CDR1 SGHRS, CDR2 YFSETQ.

V is TRBV19 and J is TRBJ1-5; D ambiguous. Germline CDR1 LNHDA, CDR2 SQIVND (reference sequence). V was cut by 2 bases and J by 7 bases, with 18 bases left in between. The CDR3 has 16 residues. CDR3 loop: CASSISGPRAIQPQHF. CDR3 coding DNA: TGTGCCAGTAGTATATCCGGGCCGCGGGCGATACAGCCCCAGCATTTT.